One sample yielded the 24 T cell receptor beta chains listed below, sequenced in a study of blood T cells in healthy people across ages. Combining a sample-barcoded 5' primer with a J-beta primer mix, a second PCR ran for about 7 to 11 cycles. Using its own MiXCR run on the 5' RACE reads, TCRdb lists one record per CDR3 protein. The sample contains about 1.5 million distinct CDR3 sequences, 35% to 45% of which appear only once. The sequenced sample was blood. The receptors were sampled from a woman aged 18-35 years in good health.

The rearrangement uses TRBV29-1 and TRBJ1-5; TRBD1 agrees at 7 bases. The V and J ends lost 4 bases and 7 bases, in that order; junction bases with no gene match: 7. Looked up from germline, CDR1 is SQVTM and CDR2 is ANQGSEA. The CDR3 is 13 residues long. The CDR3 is CSVGQGFGQPQHF. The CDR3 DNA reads TGCAGCGTTGGACAGGGTTTCGGACAGCCCCAGCATTTT.

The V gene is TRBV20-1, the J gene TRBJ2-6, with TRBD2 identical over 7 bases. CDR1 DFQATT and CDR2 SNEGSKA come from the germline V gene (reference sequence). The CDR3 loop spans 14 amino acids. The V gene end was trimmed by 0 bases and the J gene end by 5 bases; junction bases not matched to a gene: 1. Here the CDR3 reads CSAREGGWANVLTF. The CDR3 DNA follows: TGCAGTGCTAGAGAGGGGGGGTGGGCCAACGTCCTGACTTTC.

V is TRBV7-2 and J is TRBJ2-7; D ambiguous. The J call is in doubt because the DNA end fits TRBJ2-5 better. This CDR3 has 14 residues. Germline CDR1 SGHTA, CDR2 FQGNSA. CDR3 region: CASSSSLTGKTQYF. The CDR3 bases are TGTGCCAGCAGCTCCTCCCTCACCGGAAAGACCCAGTACTTC.

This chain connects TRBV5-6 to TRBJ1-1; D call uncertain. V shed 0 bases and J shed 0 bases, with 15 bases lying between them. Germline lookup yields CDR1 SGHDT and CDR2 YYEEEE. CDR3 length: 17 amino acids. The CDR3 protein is CASSLATGTVMNTEAFF. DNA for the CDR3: TGTGCCAGCAGCTTGGCGACCGGAACGGTCATGAACACTGAAGCTTTCTTT.

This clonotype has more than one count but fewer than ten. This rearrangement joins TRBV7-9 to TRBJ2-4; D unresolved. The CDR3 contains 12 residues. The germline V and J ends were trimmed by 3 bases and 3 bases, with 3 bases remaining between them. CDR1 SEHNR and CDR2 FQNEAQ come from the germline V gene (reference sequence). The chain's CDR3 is CASSFNKNIQYF. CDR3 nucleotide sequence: TGTGCCAGCAGCTTCAACAAAAACATTCAGTACTTC.

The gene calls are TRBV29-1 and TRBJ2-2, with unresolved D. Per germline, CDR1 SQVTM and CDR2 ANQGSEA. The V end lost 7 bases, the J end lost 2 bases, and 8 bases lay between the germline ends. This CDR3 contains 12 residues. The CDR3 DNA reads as TGCAGCGCTACAGAAAACACCGGGGAGCTGTTTTTT. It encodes CSATENTGELFF.

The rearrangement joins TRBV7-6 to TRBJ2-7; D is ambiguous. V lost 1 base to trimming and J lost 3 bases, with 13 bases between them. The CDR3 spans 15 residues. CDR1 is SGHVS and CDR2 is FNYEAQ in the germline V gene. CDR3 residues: CASSLGLKAHYEQYF. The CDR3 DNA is TGTGCCAGCAGCTTAGGTTTAAAGGCACACTACGAGCAGTACTTC.

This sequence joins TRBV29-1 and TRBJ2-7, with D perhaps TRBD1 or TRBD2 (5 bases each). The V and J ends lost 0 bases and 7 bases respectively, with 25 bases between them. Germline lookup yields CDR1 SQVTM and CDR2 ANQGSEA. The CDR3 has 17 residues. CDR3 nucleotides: TGCAGCGTTGAAGAGGGGACGCGGGCGATCACCTACAATGAGCAGTACTTC. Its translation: CSVEEGTRAITYNEQYF.

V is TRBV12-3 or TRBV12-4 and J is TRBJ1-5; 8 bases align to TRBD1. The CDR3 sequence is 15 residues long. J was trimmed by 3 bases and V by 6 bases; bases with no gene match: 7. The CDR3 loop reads CASSPQGVINQPQHF. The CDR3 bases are TGTGCCAGCAGCCCACAGGGGGTAATCAATCAGCCCCAGCATTTT.

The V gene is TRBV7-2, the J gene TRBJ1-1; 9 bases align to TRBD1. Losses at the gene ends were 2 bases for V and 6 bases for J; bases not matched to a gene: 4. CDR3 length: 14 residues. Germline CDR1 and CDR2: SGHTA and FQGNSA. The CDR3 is CASSLTGGTSEAFF. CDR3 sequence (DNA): TGTGCCAGCAGCTTAACAGGGGGCACATCTGAAGCTTTCTTT.

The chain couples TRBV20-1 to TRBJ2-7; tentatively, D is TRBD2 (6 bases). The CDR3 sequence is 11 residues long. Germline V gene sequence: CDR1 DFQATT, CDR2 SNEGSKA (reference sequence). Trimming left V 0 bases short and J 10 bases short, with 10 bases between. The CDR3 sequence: CSARDLRDQYF. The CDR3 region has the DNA TGCAGTGCTAGAGATCTGCGGGACCAGTACTTC.

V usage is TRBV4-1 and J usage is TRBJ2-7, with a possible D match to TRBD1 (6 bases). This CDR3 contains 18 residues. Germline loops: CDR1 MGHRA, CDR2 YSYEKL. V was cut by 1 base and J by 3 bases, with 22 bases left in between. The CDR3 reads CASSQALGVQGVLYEQYF. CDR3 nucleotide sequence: TGCGCCAGCAGCCAAGCCTTGGGGGTACAGGGAGTACTCTACGAGCAGTACTTC.

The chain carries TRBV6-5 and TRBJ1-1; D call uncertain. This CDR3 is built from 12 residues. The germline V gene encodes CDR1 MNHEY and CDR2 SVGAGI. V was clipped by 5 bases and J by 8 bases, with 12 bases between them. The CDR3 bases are TGTGCCAGCAGTGGAATTGGGGAAGAAGCTTTCTTT. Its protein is CASSGIGEEAFF.

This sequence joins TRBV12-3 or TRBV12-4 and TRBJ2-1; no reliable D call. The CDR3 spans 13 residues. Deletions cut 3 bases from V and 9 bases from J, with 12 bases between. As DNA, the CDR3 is TGTGCCAGCAGTTTGCAACTAAAGGGTGAGCAGTTCTTC. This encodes CASSLQLKGEQFF.

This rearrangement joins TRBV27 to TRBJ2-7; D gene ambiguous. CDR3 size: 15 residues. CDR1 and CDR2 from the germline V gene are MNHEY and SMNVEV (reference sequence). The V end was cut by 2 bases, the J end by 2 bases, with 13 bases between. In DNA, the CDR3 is TGTGCCAGCAGTTTACGCGGTTCGGCAACCTACGAGCAGTACTTC. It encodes CASSLRGSATYEQYF.

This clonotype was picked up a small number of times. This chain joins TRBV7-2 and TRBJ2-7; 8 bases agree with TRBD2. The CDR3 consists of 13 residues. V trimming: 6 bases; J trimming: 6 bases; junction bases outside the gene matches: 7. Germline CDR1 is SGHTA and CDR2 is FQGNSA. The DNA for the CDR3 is TGTGCCAGCAGTTTAAGTCTAGCGGGCGAGCAGTACTTC. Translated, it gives CASSLSLAGEQYF.

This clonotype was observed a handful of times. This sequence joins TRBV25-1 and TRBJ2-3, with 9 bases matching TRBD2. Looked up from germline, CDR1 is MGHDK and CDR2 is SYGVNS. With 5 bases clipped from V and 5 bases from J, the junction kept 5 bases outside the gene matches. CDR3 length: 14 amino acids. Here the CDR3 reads CASSRSSGEDTQYF. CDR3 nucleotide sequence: TGTGCCAGCAGTAGGTCTAGCGGGGAAGATACGCAGTATTTT.

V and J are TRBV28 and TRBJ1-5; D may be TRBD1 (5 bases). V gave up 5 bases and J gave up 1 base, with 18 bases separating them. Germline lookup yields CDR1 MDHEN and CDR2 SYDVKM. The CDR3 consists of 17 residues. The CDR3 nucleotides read TGTGCCAGCAGTCTAGAACCAGGGTATGCGAGCAATCAGCCCCAGCATTTT. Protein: CASSLEPGYASNQPQHF.

The CDR3 loop reads CASSLTTSGDGQFF. CDR3 DNA sequence: TGTGCCAGCAGCTTGACAACTAGCGGGGATGGGCAGTTCTTC. This chain joins TRBV5-6 and TRBJ2-1, with 10 nucleotides matching TRBD2. The germline V gene has CDR1 SGHDT and CDR2 YYEEEE. This CDR3 comprises 14 residues. Trimming took 1 base from V and 12 from J; bases not matched to a gene: 7.

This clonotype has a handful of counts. The CDR3: CASSYSPPRGIYNEQYF. The CDR3 nucleotides read TGTGCCAGCAGTTACTCCCCCCCCCGGGGGATCTACAATGAGCAGTACTTC. The rearrangement joins TRBV6-2 or TRBV6-3 to TRBJ2-5; a weak D match, TRBD2 (6 bases). The CDR3 covers 17 residues. Trimming removed 0 bases from V and 11 bases from J, with 25 bases in between. Germline V gene sequence: CDR1 MNHEY, CDR2 SVGEGT.

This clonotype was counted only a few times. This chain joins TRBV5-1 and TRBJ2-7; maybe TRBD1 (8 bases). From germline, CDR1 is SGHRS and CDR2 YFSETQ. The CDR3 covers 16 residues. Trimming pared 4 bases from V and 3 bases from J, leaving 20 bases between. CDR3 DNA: TGCGCCAGCAGCCCAGACCTGGACAGGGACTACTACGAGCAGTACTTC. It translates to CASSPDLDRDYYEQYF.

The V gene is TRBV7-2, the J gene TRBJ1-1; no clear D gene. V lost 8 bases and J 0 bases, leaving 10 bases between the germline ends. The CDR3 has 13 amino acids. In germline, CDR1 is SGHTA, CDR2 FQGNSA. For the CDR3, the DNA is TGTGCCAGCGCATACAAAATGAACACTGAAGCTTTCTTT. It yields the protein CASAYKMNTEAFF.

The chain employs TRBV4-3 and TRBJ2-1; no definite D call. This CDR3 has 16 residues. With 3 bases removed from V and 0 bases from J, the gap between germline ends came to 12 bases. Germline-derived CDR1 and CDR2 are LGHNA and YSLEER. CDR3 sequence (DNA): TGCGCCAGCAGCCATTTACGGTCCCGCTCCTACAATGAGCAGTTCTTC. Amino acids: CASSHLRSRSYNEQFF.

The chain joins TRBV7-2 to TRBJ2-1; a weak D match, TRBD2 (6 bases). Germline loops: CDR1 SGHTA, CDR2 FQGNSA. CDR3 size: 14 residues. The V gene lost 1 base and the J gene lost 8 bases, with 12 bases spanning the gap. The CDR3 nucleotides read TGTGCCAGCAGCTTAGTCGGGAGCCTAGATGAGCAGTTCTTC. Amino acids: CASSLVGSLDEQFF.